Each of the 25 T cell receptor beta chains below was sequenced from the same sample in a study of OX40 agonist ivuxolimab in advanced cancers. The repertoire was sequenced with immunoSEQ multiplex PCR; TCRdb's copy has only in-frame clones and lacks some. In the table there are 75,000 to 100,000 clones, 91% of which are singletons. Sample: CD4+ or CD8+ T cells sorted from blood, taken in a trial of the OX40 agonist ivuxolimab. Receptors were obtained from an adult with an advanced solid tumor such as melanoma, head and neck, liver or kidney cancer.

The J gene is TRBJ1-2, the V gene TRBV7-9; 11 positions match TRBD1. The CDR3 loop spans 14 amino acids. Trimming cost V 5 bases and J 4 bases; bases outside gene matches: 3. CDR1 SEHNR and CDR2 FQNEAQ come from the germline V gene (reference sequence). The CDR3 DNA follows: TGTGCCAGCAGCCGCGGGACAGGGGGCTATGGCTACACCTTC. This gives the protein CASSRGTGGYGYTF.

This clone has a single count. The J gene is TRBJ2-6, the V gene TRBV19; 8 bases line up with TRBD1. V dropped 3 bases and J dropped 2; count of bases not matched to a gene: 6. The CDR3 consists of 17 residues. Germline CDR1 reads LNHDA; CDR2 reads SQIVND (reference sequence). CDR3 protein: CASSIRSGGAGANVLTF. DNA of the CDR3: TGTGCCAGTAGTATCCGGTCAGGGGGCGCTGGGGCCAACGTCCTGACTTTC.

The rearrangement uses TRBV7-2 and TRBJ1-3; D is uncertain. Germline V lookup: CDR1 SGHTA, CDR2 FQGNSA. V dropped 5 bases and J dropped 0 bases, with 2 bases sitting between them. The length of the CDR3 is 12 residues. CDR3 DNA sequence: TGTGCCAGCAGCCCCTCTGGAAACACCATATATTTT. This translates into CASSPSGNTIYF.

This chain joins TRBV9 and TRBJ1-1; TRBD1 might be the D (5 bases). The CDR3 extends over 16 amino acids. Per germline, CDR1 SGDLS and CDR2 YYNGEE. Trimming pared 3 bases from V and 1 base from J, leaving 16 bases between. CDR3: CASSEWDLGRNTEAFF. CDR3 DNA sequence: TGTGCCAGCAGCGAATGGGACCTAGGGCGGAACACTGAAGCTTTCTTT.

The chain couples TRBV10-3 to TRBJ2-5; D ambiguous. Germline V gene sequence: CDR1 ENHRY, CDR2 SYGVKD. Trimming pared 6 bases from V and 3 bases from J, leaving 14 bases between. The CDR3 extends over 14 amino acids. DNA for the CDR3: TGTGCCATCAGCGCGGACGGCCCCAAAGAGACCCAGTACTTC. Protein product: CAISADGPKETQYF.

The CDR3 reads CASSSYTGELFF. The DNA for the CDR3 is TGTGCCAGCAGCTCCTACACCGGGGAGCTGTTTTTT. This chain uses TRBV7-3 with TRBJ2-2; D is undetermined. Trimming cost V 4 bases and J 3 bases, with 3 bases left between them. Germline CDR1 and CDR2: SGHTA and FQGTGA. CDR3 length: 12 residues.

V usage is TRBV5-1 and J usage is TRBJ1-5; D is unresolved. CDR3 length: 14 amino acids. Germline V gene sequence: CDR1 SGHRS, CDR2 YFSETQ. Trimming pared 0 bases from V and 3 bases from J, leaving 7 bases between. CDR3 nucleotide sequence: TGCGCCAGCAGCTTGGAGCCGCTCAATCAGCCCCAGCATTTT. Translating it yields CASSLEPLNQPQHF.

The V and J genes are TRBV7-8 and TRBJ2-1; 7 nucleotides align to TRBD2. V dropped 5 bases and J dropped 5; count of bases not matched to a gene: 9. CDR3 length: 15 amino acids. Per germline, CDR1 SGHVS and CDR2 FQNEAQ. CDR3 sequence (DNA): TGTGCCAGCAGCCCCCCCTCGCGGGGGAACAATGAGCAGTTCTTC. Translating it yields CASSPPSRGNNEQFF.

The CDR3 sequence is CASTEARRGTDTQYF. The CDR3 nucleotides are TGTGCCAGCACGGAGGCGAGGCGGGGCACAGATACGCAGTATTTT. This rearrangement joins TRBV11-2 to TRBJ2-3; D perhaps matches TRBD2 (5 bases). The V end lost 7 bases, the J end lost 1 base, and 15 bases lay between the germline ends. CDR1 and CDR2 (germline): SGHAT, FQNNGV. The CDR3 covers 15 residues.

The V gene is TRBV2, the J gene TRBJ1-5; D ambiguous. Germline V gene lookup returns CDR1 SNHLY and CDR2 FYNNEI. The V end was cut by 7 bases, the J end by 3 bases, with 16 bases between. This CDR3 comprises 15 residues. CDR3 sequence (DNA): TGTGCCAGCACCCGAGAAGGCGCTAACAATCAGCCCCAGCATTTT. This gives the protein CASTREGANNQPQHF.

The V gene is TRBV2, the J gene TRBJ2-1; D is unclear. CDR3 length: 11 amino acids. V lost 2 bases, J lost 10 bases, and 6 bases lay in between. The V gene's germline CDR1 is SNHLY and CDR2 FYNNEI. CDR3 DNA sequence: TGTGCCAGCAGTGAATTGCAAGAGCAGTTCTTC. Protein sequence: CASSELQEQFF.

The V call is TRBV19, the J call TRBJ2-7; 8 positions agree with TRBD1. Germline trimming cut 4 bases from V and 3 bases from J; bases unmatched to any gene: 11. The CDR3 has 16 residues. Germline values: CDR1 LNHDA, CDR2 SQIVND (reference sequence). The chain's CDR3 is CASSTIRTGSIYEQYF. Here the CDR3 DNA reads TGTGCCAGTAGTACAATTCGGACAGGGAGTATCTACGAGCAGTACTTC.

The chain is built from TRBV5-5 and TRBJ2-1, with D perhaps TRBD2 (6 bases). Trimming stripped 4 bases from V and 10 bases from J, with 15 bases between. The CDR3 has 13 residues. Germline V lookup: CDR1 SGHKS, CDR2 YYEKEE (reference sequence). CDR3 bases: TGTGCCAGCAGCGCCCCCAGGGCGGGGGAGCAGTTCTTC. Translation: CASSAPRAGEQFF.

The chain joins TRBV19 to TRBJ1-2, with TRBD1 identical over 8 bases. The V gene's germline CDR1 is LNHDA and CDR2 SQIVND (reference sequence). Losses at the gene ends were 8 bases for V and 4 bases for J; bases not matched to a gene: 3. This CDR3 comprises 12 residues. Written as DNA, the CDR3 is TGTGCCAGTCAGGACAGGGTCTATGGCTACACCTTC. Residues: CASQDRVYGYTF.

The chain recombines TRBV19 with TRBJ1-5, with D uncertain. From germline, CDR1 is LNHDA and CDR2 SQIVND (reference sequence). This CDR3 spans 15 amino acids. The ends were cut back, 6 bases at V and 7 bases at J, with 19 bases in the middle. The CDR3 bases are TGTGCCAGTAGACATGGGAGGGTCGGAGGGCAGCCCCAGCATTTT. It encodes CASRHGRVGGQPQHF.

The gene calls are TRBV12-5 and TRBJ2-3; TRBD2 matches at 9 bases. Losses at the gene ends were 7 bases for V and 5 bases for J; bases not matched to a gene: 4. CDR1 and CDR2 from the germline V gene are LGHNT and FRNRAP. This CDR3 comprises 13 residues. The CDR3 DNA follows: TGTGCTAGTGCCCGCGGGAGGGGAGATACGCAGTATTTT. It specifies CASARGRGDTQYF.

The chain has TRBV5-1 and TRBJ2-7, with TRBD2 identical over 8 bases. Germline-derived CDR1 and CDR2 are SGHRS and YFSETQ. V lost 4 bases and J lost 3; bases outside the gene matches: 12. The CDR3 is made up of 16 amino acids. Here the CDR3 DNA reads TGCGCCAGCAGCACTTCTAGCGGGCTTGGGGGCTACGAGCAGTACTTC. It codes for CASSTSSGLGGYEQYF. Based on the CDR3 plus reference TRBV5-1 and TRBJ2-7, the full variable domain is KAGVTQTPRYLIKTRGQQVTLSCSPISGHRSVSWYQQTPGQGLQFLFEYFSETQRNKGNFPGRFSGRQFSNSRSEMNVSTLELGDSALYLCASSTSSGLGGYEQYFGPGTRLTVT.

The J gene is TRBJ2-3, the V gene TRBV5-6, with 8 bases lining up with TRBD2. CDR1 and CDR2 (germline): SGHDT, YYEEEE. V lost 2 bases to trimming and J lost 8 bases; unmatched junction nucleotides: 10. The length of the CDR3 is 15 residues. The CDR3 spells CASSFPLAEASTQYF. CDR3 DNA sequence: TGTGCCAGCAGCTTTCCACTAGCGGAGGCCTCTACGCAGTATTTT.

The CDR3 DNA follows: TGTGCCAGAACCGACGAACGGACTAGCGGATACGAGCAGTACTTC. Translated, it gives CARTDERTSGYEQYF. V is TRBV9 and J is TRBJ2-7, with 10 bases fitting TRBD2. The junction had 12 bases not matched to a gene; V was cut back by 8 bases and J by 4 bases. The CDR3 is 15 residues long. Germline V gene sequence: CDR1 SGDLS, CDR2 YYNGEE.

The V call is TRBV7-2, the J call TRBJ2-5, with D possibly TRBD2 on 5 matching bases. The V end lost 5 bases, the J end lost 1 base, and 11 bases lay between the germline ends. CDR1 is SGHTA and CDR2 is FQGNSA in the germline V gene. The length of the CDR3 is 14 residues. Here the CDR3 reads CASSQDSFQETQYF. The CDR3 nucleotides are TGTGCCAGCAGCCAGGACTCGTTCCAAGAGACCCAGTACTTC. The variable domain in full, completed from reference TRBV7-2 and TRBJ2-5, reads GAGVSQSPSNKVTEKGKDVELRCDPISGHTALYWYRQSLGQGLEFLIYFQGNSAPDKSGLPSDRFSAERTGGSVSTLTIQRTQQEDSAVYLCASSQDSFQETQYFGPGTRLLVL.

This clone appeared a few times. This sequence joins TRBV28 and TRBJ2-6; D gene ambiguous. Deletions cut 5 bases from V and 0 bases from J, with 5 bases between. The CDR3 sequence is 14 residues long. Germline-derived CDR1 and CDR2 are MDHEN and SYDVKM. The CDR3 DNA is TGTGCCAGCAGTCTACACTCTGGGGCCAACGTCCTGACTTTC. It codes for CASSLHSGANVLTF.

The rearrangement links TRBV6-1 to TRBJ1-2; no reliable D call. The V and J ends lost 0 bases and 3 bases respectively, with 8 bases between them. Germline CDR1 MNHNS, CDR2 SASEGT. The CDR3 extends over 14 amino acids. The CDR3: CASSEAGSDYGYTF. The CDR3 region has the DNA TGTGCCAGCAGTGAAGCAGGCAGTGACTATGGCTACACCTTC.

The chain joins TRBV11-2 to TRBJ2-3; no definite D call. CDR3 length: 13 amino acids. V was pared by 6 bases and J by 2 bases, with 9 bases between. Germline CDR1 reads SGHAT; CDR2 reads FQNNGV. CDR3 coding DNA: TGTGCCAGCAGTCCTGGAAACACAGATACGCAGTATTTT. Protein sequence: CASSPGNTDTQYF.

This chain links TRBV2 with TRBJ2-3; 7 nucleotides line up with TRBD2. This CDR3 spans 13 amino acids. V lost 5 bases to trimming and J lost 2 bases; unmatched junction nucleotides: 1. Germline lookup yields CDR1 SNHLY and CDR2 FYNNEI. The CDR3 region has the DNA TGTGCCAGCAGTAGGGACTACACAGATACGCAGTATTTT. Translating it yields CASSRDYTDTQYF.

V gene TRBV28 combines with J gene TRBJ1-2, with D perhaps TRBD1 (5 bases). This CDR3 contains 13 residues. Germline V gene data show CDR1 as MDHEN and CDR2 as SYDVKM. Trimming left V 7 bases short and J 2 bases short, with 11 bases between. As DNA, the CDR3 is TGTGCCAGCACCCTACCAGGGAACTATGGCTACACCTTC. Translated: CASTLPGNYGYTF.